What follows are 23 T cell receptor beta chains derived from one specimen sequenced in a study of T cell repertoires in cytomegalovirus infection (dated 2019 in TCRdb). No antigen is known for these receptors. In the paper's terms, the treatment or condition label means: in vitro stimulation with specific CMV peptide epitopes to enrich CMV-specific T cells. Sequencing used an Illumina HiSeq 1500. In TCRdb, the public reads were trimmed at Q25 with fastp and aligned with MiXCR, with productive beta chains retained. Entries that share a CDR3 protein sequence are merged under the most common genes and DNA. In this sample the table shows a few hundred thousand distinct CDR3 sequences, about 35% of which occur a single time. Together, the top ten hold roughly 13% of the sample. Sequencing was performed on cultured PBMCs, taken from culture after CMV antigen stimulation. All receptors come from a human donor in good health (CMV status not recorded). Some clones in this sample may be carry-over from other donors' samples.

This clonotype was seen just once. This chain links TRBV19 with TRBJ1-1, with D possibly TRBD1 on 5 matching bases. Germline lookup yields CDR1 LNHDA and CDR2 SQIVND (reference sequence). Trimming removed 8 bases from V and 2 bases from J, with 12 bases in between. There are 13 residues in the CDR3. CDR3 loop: CASYQTANTEAFF. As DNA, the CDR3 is TGTGCCAGTTACCAGACAGCAAACACTGAAGCTTTCTTT.

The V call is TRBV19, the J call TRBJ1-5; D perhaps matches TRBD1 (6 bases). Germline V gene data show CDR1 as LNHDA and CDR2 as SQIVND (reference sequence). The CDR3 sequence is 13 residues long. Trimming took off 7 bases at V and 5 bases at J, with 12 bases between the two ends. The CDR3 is CASKDRPYQPQHF. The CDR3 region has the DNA TGTGCCAGTAAAGACAGGCCCTATCAGCCCCAGCATTTT.

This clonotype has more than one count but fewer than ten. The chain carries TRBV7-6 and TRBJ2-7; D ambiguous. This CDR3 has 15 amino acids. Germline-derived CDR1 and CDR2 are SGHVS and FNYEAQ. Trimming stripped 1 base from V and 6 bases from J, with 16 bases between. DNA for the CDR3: TGTGCCAGCAGCTTAGGAATAGCCAGCCTCCCCGAGCAGTACTTC. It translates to CASSLGIASLPEQYF.

Here the CDR3 reads CASSPIQGPGANTEAFF. DNA of the CDR3: TGTGCCAGCAGCCCGATACAGGGGCCAGGGGCGAACACTGAAGCTTTCTTT. The chain recombines TRBV7-9 with TRBJ1-1; 7 nucleotides agree with TRBD1. The germline V gene encodes CDR1 SEHNR and CDR2 FQNEAQ (reference sequence). The length of the CDR3 is 17 residues. V lost 5 bases, J lost 1 base, and 13 bases stayed unmatched.

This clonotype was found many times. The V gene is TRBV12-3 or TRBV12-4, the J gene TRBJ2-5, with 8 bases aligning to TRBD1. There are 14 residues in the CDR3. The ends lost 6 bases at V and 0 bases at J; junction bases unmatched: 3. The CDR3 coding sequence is TGTGCCAGCAGACGGGGACAGGACCAAGAGACCCAGTACTTC. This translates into CASRRGQDQETQYF.

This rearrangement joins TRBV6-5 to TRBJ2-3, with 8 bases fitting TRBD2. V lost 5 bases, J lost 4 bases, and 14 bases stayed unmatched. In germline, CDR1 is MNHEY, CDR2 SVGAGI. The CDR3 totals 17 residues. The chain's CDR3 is CASSEYRSGRGADTQYF. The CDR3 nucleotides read TGTGCCAGCAGTGAATATCGGAGCGGGAGAGGCGCAGATACGCAGTATTTT.

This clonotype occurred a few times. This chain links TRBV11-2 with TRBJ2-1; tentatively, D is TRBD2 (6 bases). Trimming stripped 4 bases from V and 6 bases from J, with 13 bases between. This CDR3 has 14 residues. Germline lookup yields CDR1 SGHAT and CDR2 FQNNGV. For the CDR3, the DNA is TGTGCCAGCAGCTCCTCGGACTACGTCAATGAGCAGTTCTTC. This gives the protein CASSSSDYVNEQFF.

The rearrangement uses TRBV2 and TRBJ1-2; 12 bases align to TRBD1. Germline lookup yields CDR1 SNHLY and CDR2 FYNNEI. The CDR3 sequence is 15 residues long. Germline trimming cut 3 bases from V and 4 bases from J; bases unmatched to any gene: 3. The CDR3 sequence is CASSEGTGGFYGYTF. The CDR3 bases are TGTGCCAGCAGTGAGGGGACAGGGGGCTTCTATGGCTACACCTTC. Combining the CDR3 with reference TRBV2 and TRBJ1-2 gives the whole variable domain EPEVTQTPSHQVTQMGQEVILRCVPISNHLYFYWYRQILGQKVEFLVSFYNNEISEKSEIFDDQFSVERPDGSNFTLKIRSTKLEDSAMYFCASSEGTGGFYGYTFGSGTRLTVV.

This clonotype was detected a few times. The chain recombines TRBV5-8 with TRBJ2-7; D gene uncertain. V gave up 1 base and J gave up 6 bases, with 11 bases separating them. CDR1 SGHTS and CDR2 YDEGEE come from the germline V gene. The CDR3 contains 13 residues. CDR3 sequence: CASSLIHKGEQYV. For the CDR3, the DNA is TGTGCCAGCAGCTTGATACATAAAGGCGAGCAGTACGTC.

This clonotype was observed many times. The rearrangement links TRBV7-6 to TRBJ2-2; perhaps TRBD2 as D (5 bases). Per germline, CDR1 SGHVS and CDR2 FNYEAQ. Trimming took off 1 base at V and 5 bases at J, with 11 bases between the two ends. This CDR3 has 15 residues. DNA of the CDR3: TGTGCCAGCAGCTTAGGCGGCCTAGCTACCGGGGAGCTGTTTTTT. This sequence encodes CASSLGGLATGELFF.

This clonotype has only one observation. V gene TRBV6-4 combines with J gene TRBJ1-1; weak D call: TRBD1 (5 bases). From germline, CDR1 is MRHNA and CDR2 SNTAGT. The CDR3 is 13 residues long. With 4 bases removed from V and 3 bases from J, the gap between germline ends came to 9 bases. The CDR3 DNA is TGTGCCAGCAGTGCAGGGCTGTACACTGAAGCTTTCTTT. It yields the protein CASSAGLYTEAFF.

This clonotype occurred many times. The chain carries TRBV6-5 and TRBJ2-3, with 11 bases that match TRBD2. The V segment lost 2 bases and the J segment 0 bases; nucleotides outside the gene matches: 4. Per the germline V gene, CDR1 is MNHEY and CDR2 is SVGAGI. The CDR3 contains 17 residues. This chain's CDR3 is CASSYTGTSGSTDTQYF. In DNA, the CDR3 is TGTGCCAGCAGTTACACCGGGACTAGCGGTAGCACAGATACGCAGTATTTT.

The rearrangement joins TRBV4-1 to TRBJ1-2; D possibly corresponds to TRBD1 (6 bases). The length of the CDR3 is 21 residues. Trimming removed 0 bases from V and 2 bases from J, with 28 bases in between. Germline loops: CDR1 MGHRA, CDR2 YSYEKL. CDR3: CASSQDWGRGLSYRRNYGYTF. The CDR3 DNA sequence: TGCGCCAGCAGCCAAGATTGGGGCAGGGGCCTCTCTTACCGACGAAACTATGGCTACACCTTC.

CDR3 nucleotide sequence: TGTGCCAGCAGTTACTCGGGGGGCCCTGAAGCTTTCTTT. Residues: CASSYSGGPEAFF. The J gene is TRBJ1-1, the V gene TRBV6-5; TRBD1 is a possible D gene (6 bases). The CDR3 runs 13 residues. From germline, CDR1 is MNHEY and CDR2 SVGAGI. V was trimmed by 0 bases and J by 6 bases, leaving 8 bases between them.

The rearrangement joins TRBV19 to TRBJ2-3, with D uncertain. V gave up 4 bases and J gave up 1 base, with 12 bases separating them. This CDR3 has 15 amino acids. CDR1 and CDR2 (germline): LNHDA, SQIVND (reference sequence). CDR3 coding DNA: TGTGCCAGTAGTAAAGCGTCCACGGGCACAGATACGCAGTATTTT. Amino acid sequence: CASSKASTGTDTQYF.

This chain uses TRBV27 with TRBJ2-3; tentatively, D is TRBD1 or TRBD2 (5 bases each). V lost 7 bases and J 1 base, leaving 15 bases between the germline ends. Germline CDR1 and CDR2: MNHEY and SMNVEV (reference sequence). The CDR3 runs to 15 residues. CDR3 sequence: CASKYGTHGTDTQYF. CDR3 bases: TGTGCCAGCAAATACGGGACCCATGGCACAGATACGCAGTATTTT.

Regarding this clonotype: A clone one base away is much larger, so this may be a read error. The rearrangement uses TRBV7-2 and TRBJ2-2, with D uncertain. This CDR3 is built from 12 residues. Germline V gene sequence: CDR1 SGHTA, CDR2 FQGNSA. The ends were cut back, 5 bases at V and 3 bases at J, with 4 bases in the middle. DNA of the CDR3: TGTGCCAGCAGCACCGACACCGGGGAGCTGTTTTTT. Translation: CASSTDTGELFF.

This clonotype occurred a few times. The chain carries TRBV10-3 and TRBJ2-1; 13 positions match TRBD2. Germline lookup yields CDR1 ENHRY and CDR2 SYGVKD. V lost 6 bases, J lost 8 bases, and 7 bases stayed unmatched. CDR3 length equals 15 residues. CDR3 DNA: TGTGCCATCAGGGAAGGACTAGCGGGAGCGGATGAGCAGTTCTTC. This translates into CAIREGLAGADEQFF.

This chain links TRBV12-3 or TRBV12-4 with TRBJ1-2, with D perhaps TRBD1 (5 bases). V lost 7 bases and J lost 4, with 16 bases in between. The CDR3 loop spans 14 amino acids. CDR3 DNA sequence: TGTGCCAGCACCTTGAGGGGTTACCGCTATGGCTACACCTTC. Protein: CASTLRGYRYGYTF.

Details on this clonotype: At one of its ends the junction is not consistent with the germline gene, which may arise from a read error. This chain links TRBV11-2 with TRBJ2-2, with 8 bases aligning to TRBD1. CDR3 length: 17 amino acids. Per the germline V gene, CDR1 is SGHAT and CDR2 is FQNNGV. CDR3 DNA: TGTGCCAGCACCTTAAACTGGGCCAGGGGGCGTACCGGGGAGCTGTTTTTT. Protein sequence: CASTLNWARGRTGELFF.

The CDR3 spells CASIAGGSYEELFF. For the CDR3, the DNA is TGTGCCAGCATTGCCGGCGGGAGTTATGAGGAGCTGTTTTTT. The V gene is TRBV28, the J gene TRBJ2-2, with 7 bases identical to TRBD2. The CDR3 contains 14 residues. After removal of 7 bases from V and 10 bases from J, the junction contained 12 bases not matched to a gene. Germline V lookup: CDR1 MDHEN, CDR2 SYDVKM.

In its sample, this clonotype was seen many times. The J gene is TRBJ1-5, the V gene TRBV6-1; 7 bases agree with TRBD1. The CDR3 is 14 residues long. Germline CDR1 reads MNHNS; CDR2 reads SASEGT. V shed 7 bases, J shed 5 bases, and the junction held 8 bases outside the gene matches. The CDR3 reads CASTSTGPHQPQHF. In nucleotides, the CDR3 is TGTGCCAGCACCTCGACAGGGCCACATCAGCCCCAGCATTTT.

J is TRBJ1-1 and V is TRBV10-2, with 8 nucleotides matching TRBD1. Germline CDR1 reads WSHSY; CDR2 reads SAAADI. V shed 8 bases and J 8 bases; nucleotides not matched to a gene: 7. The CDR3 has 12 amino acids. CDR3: CASSLDRAEAFF. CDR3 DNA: TGCGCCAGCTCCCTGGACAGGGCAGAAGCTTTCTTT.